This T cell receptor beta chain appears in the sequencing data of a study of T cell responses to AZD1222 COVID-19 vaccine. Findings and caveats of the study: Repertoire sampling happened only post peak T cell response. There were mostly white British donors and more females than males, and clonal diversity was possibly underestimated. The study found Spike-specific TCR breadth and depth rose after two AZD1222 doses. Nearly half of unique spike-specific TCRs reportedly avoided B.1.351 and B.1.1.7 mutated regions.

The germline gives CDR1 LNHNV, CDR2 YYDKDF (reference sequence). V was pared by 8 bases and J by 2 bases, with 5 bases between. The CDR3 runs to 11 residues. Notes on this clone: Its antigen is not known.

Here immunoSEQ multiplex PCR was the method, and the copy in TCRdb shows in-frame clones only, minus some. Seen here are about 150,000 clones, about nine tenths observed once, and the top ten hold 2% to 2.5%. This TCR was recovered from an adult in good health. V is TRBV15 and J is TRBJ2-3; no clear D gene. This material consisted of peripheral blood, taken on day 0 of AZD1222 vaccination. This CDR3 reads CATRTTDTQYF. CDR3 nucleotide sequence: TGTGCCACCCGTACCACAGATACGCAGTATTTT.